This passage covers 5 T cell receptor beta chains from one sample sequenced in a study of cytotoxic CD8 clonotypes in ibrutinib-treated CLL. The protocol was immunoSEQ multiplex PCR, while the TCRdb copy is restricted to in-frame clones and leaves out a portion. The table has about 130,000 clones, roughly three quarters seen once. This material consisted of PBMCs, taken after 12 months of ibrutinib treatment. The receptor source for this set is a human donor with chronic lymphocytic leukemia.

The chain carries TRBV7-2 and TRBJ2-7, with D tentatively TRBD2 (5 bases). Trimming removed 0 bases from V and 3 bases from J, with 12 bases in between. The germline V gene encodes CDR1 SGHTA and CDR2 FQGNSA. The length of the CDR3 is 15 residues. The CDR3 nucleotides are TGTGCCAGCAGCTTAGCTGGCGGGTACTTCTACGAGCAGTACTTC. This encodes CASSLAGGYFYEQYF. The complete variable domain, with remaining parts taken from reference TRBV7-2 and TRBJ2-7, reads GAGVSQSPSNKVTEKGKDVELRCDPISGHTALYWYRQSLGQGLEFLIYFQGNSAPDKSGLPSDRFSAERTGGSVSTLTIQRTQQEDSAVYLCASSLAGGYFYEQYFGPGTRLTVT.

The chain joins TRBV28 to TRBJ1-5, with 7 bases lining up with TRBD1. The length of the CDR3 is 13 residues. The V segment lost 8 bases and the J segment 7 bases; nucleotides outside the gene matches: 8. The germline V gene has CDR1 MDHEN and CDR2 SYDVKM. The CDR3 DNA is TGTGCCAGCGGGGACAGTGAGAACCAGCCCCAGCATTTT. This sequence encodes CASGDSENQPQHF.

The chain combines TRBV5-4 with TRBJ2-5, with 10 positions matching TRBD2. The CDR3 spans 14 residues. Germline loops: CDR1 SGHNT, CDR2 YYREEE (reference sequence). Unmatched junction bases numbered 3, after V lost 2 bases and J lost 5 bases. CDR3 region: CASSFSGRLETQYF. CDR3 in DNA: TGTGCCAGCAGCTTTAGCGGGAGGTTGGAGACCCAGTACTTC.

This sequence joins TRBV7-6 and TRBJ2-3; D is unclear. This CDR3 spans 14 amino acids. The V end was cut by 5 bases, the J end by 1 base, with 10 bases between. CDR1 SGHVS and CDR2 FNYEAQ come from the germline V gene. CDR3 coding DNA: TGTGCCAGCAGCCAATCCTCGGGCACAGATACGCAGTATTTT. This codes for CASSQSSGTDTQYF.

This clone was recorded once. The V call is TRBV27, the J call TRBJ1-4; D is undetermined. CDR3 length: 14 amino acids. Germline V gene sequence: CDR1 MNHEY, CDR2 SMNVEV (reference sequence). Trimming removed 4 bases from V and 7 bases from J, with 13 bases in between. This CDR3 reads CASSSTTLGEKLFF. Written as DNA, the CDR3 is TGTGCCAGCAGTTCGACGACGCTCGGTGAAAAACTGTTTTTT.